The T cell receptor (beta chain) described here comes from a study of blood T cell repertoires in COVID-19. Germline V gives CDR1 WSHSY, CDR2 SAAADI. The CDR3 has 14 residues. The junction had 8 bases not matched to a gene; V was cut back by 7 bases and J by 5 bases. The table came from immunoSEQ multiplex PCR; TCRdb's copy has only in-frame clones and leaves some out. This sample has 55,000 to 65,000 clones; about 80% occur once, and the top ten carry approximately 3.6%. The sequence came from a woman of 80 years or more with acute or convalescent COVID-19. The chain recombines TRBV10-2 with TRBJ2-7, with 10 bases aligning to TRBD1. Sequenced material: peripheral blood. The CDR3 is CASNLPGTGDEQYF. CDR3 DNA: TGCGCCAGCAATCTACCCGGGACAGGGGACGAGCAGTACTTC.